Reported below is one TCR beta chain. This CDR3 region has 13 residues. V was trimmed by 7 bases and J by 0 bases, leaving 7 bases between them. CDR1 is MNHNY, CDR2 SVGAGI, per germline (reference sequence). Vbeta (60) and Jbeta (13) primers were used in the PCR. Clones were read by immunoSEQ multiplex PCR, and TCRdb kept only the in-frame ones, dropping some. The sample has fewer than 250,000 clones; 65% to 85% are singletons. The sample comes from a study of cytomegalovirus exposure and HLA in healthy donors. This chain uses TRBV6-6 with TRBJ1-3; no definite D call. This receptor was identified in a man younger than 35 in good health and CMV-seronegative. The sequenced sample consisted of PBMCs. DNA for the CDR3: TGTGCCAGCAAGGAGGACTCTGGAAACACCATATATTTT. Its translation: CASKEDSGNTIYF.